One sample yielded the 30 T cell receptor beta chains listed below, sequenced in a study of response to subunit inactivated influenza vaccine. Using its own MiXCR run on the RT-PCR reads, TCRdb lists one record per CDR3 protein. The data show under 200,000 distinct CDR3 sequences, roughly 10% seen once. The starting material was CD8+ T cells sorted from PBMCs, obtained less than 30 months after vaccination. The receptors originated from a man between 50 and 69 years old who received an inactivated influenza vaccine.

This sequence joins TRBV11-2 and TRBJ2-1; D ambiguous. V lost 4 bases, J lost 6 bases, and 10 bases lay in between. This CDR3 is 13 amino acids long. Germline V CDR1 and CDR2: SGHAT, FQNNGV. CDR3 DNA: TGTGCCAGCAGCTCACCGAGGTTCAATGAGCAGTTCTTC. This codes for CASSSPRFNEQFF.

V is TRBV25-1 and J is TRBJ2-7; a possible D gene is TRBD2 (5 bases). CDR1 and CDR2 from the germline V gene are MGHDK and SYGVNS. The CDR3 spans 14 residues. Trimming left V 8 bases short and J 2 bases short, with 16 bases between. As DNA, the CDR3 is TGTGCCAGCGTGTGGGATGAGGGCCCCTACGAGCAGTACTTC. Amino acid sequence: CASVWDEGPYEQYF.

This clonotype was seen a handful of times. This chain connects TRBV4-2 to TRBJ1-2; no reliable D call. Germline values: CDR1 LGHNA, CDR2 YNFKEQ. The CDR3 length is 14 residues. V was cut by 0 bases and J by 7 bases, with 12 bases left in between. CDR3 sequence: CASSQDSPGSGYTF. The DNA of the CDR3 is TGTGCCAGCAGCCAAGATAGCCCGGGCAGTGGCTACACCTTC.

J is TRBJ1-2 and V is TRBV20-1; no reliable D call. With 0 bases removed from V and 4 bases from J, the gap between germline ends came to 18 bases. The CDR3 sequence is 16 residues long. Germline values: CDR1 DFQATT, CDR2 SNEGSKA (reference sequence). Here the CDR3 DNA reads TGCAGTGCTAGAGACGCCGCTGGGAAACCCAGCTATGGCTACACCTTC. Amino acids: CSARDAAGKPSYGYTF.

This clonotype was seen more than once but under ten times. The chain carries TRBV7-9 and TRBJ1-1; no clear D gene. Trimming pared 5 bases from V and 6 bases from J, leaving 16 bases between. The germline V gene has CDR1 SEHNR and CDR2 FQNEAQ (reference sequence). The CDR3 consists of 14 residues. The CDR3 region is CASSRTGGEAEAFF. CDR3 DNA: TGTGCCAGCAGCCGGACGGGCGGGGAGGCTGAAGCTTTCTTT.

The chain joins TRBV4-1 to TRBJ1-2; TRBD1 might be the D (6 bases). Germline values: CDR1 MGHRA, CDR2 YSYEKL. The CDR3 has 17 amino acids. V gave up 4 bases and J gave up 5 bases, with 23 bases separating them. The CDR3 nucleotides are TGCGCCAGCAGCCTCCAAGTGGGGGGCTTGGTGCAGTATGGCTACACCTTC. Its translation: CASSLQVGGLVQYGYTF.

In this sample, this clonotype turned up many times. This chain joins TRBV25-1 and TRBJ2-3, with 9 positions matching TRBD2. Per germline, CDR1 MGHDK and CDR2 SYGVNS. There are 18 residues in the CDR3. V dropped 3 bases and J dropped 2; count of bases not matched to a gene: 12. This CDR3 is CASSDLILAGLPTDTQYF. Here the CDR3 DNA reads TGTGCCAGCAGTGACCTAATACTAGCGGGCCTCCCCACAGATACGCAGTATTTT.

The chain uses TRBV6-5 and TRBJ2-2; the match to TRBD2 covers 8 bases. CDR1 is MNHEY, CDR2 SVGAGI, per germline. The CDR3 is 17 residues long. The V segment lost 0 bases and the J segment 5 bases; nucleotides outside the gene matches: 8. CDR3 bases: TGTGCCAGCAGTTACTCGCGAGCGGGAGCTCGGACCGGGGAGCTGTTTTTT. It yields the protein CASSYSRAGARTGELFF.

This clonotype has ten or more counts. The rearrangement links TRBV13 to TRBJ1-2, with a possible D match to TRBD1 (5 bases). The V gene lost 9 bases and the J gene lost 5 bases, with 19 bases spanning the gap. Germline V lookup: CDR1 PRHDT, CDR2 FYEKMQ (reference sequence). The CDR3 spans 14 residues. CDR3 sequence (DNA): TGTGCCAGTCTCTTCTGGGGGTCCCCTTATGGCTACACCTTC. This encodes CASLFWGSPYGYTF.

The chain is built from TRBV5-6 and TRBJ2-7; TRBD1 aligns across 7 bases. The CDR3 loop spans 12 amino acids. Unmatched junction bases numbered 5, after V lost 4 bases and J lost 7 bases. Germline values: CDR1 SGHDT, CDR2 YYEEEE. Written as DNA, the CDR3 is TGTGCCAGCAGCCTGCAGACAGGGGAGCAGTACTTC. This codes for CASSLQTGEQYF.

Ten or more counts support this clonotype. The chain recombines TRBV5-1 with TRBJ2-7, with a weak D call TRBD1 (5 bases). Germline V CDR1 and CDR2: SGHRS, YFSETQ. The CDR3 sequence is 16 residues long. Trimming stripped 4 bases from V and 1 base from J, with 18 bases between. The CDR3 coding sequence is TGCGCCAGCAGCCCATCAGGGTATACAAGATCCTACGAGCAGTACTTC. Encoded protein: CASSPSGYTRSYEQYF.

The CDR3 sequence is CASSGLGTSGNYEQYF. CDR3 nucleotides: TGCGCCAGCAGCGGGCTCGGGACTAGCGGGAACTACGAGCAGTACTTC. V gene TRBV5-1 combines with J gene TRBJ2-7, with 13 positions matching TRBD2. The CDR3 contains 16 residues. V lost 4 bases to trimming and J lost 3 bases; unmatched junction nucleotides: 7. Germline V gives CDR1 SGHRS, CDR2 YFSETQ.

In this sample, this clonotype turned up many times. The chain couples TRBV9 to TRBJ2-1; D remains unclear. CDR3 size: 13 residues. Germline V gives CDR1 SGDLS, CDR2 YYNGEE. Trimming pared 5 bases from V and 8 bases from J, leaving 14 bases between. CDR3 sequence (DNA): TGTGCCAGCAGTAATTTGCTGGGCCATGAGCAGTTCTTC. This encodes CASSNLLGHEQFF.

There are a few counts of this clonotype. The chain combines TRBV28 with TRBJ1-6; TRBD1 aligns across 7 bases. Trimming cost V 3 bases and J 13 bases; bases outside gene matches: 6. The CDR3 loop spans 13 amino acids. CDR1 is MDHEN and CDR2 is SYDVKM in the germline V gene. The CDR3 DNA sequence: TGTGCCAGCAGTTTCCAAATGACAGGGCCCCTCCACTTT. This codes for CASSFQMTGPLHF.

This clonotype was recorded at least ten times. The chain links TRBV25-1 to TRBJ2-7; D remains unclear. CDR3 length: 11 amino acids. The germline V gene encodes CDR1 MGHDK and CDR2 SYGVNS. Trimming took 2 bases from V and 4 from J, leaving 3 bases between them. The CDR3 coding sequence is TGTGCCAGCAGTGAAGGATACGAGCAGTACTTC. Protein: CASSEGYEQYF.

A few counts support this clonotype. The chain couples TRBV30 to TRBJ1-1, with a tentative D call TRBD1 (5 bases). Trimming removed 4 bases from V and 3 bases from J, with 12 bases in between. The germline CDR1 and CDR2 sequences are GTSNPN and SVGIG (reference sequence). This CDR3 is built from 13 residues. The DNA of the CDR3 is TGTGCCTGGAACCCGGGAGGGGACACTGAAGCTTTCTTT. This encodes CAWNPGGDTEAFF. The variable domain in full, with the rest retrieved from reference TRBV30 and TRBJ1-1, is SQTIHQWPATLVQPVGSPLSLECTVEGTSNPNLYWYRQAAGRGLQLLFYSVGIGQISSEVPQNLSASRPQDRQFILSSKKLLLSDSGFYLCAWNPGGDTEAFFGQGTRLTVV.

The sample holds many counts of this clonotype. The chain has TRBV29-1 and TRBJ2-1; weak D call: TRBD1 (6 bases). Germline CDR1 reads SQVTM; CDR2 reads ANQGSEA. The CDR3 runs 14 residues. Trimming cost V 1 base and J 6 bases, with 13 bases left between them. The CDR3 nucleotides are TGCAGCGTTGAAGGCCAGGGGAGCATCAATGAGCAGTTCTTC. Its translation: CSVEGQGSINEQFF.

This clonotype was observed many times. The chain uses TRBV15 and TRBJ2-7; D unresolved. The germline V gene encodes CDR1 LNHNV and CDR2 YYDKDF (reference sequence). The CDR3 is 15 amino acids. Trimming removed 1 base at V and 3 bases at J, with 13 bases between. In nucleotides, the CDR3 is TGTGCCACCAGCAGAGTATCGGGTAATAACTACGAGCAGTACTTC. Its protein product is CATSRVSGNNYEQYF.

This clonotype has a handful of counts. V usage is TRBV28 and J usage is TRBJ2-2; 9 nucleotides agree with TRBD2. Unmatched junction bases numbered 13, after V lost 5 bases and J lost 6 bases. CDR3 length equals 17 residues. Germline CDR1 and CDR2: MDHEN and SYDVKM. CDR3 region: CASSPQASGIRAGELFF. The CDR3 nucleotides are TGTGCCAGCAGTCCCCAGGCTAGCGGGATCCGGGCCGGGGAGCTGTTTTTT.

The CDR3 DNA sequence: TGTGCCAGCAGTTCCCACGGGGCCTACAATCTAAATACGCAGTATTTT. Residues: CASSSHGAYNLNTQYF. J is TRBJ2-3 and V is TRBV28, with D perhaps TRBD1 or TRBD2 (5 bases each). Germline CDR1 is MDHEN and CDR2 is SYDVKM. V lost 4 bases and J lost 7, with 21 bases in between. The CDR3 spans 16 residues.

In its sample, this clonotype was seen a few times. The J gene is TRBJ2-1, the V gene TRBV4-3, with 11 nucleotides matching TRBD2. This CDR3 comprises 15 residues. Germline CDR1 and CDR2: LGHNA and YSLEER. V was pared by 3 bases and J by 7 bases, with 5 bases of the junction left unmatched. The CDR3 is CASSHIAGGPNEQFF. DNA for the CDR3: TGCGCCAGCAGCCATATAGCGGGGGGGCCTAATGAGCAGTTCTTC.

This clonotype appeared a few times. The chain combines TRBV28 with TRBJ2-2; D might be TRBD2 (6 bases). This CDR3 is built from 17 residues. Germline V lookup: CDR1 MDHEN, CDR2 SYDVKM. V was shortened by 6 bases and J by 2 bases, with 19 bases between the two germline ends. CDR3 DNA sequence: TGTGCCAGCAGCGCGGGGTTTTTTGGCTCCAACACCGGGGAGCTGTTTTTT. Protein product: CASSAGFFGSNTGELFF.

The chain carries TRBV7-9 and TRBJ2-1, with 11 bases that match TRBD2. Trimming cost V 6 bases and J 6 bases; bases outside gene matches: 7. Germline V gene lookup returns CDR1 SEHNR and CDR2 FQNEAQ (reference sequence). This CDR3 region has 15 residues. The CDR3: CASRFPGLAVNEQFF. The CDR3 DNA follows: TGTGCCAGCAGATTCCCGGGACTAGCGGTCAATGAGCAGTTCTTC.

In its sample, this clonotype was seen a few times. The chain links TRBV3-1 to TRBJ2-1; no clear D gene. Germline values: CDR1 LGHDT, CDR2 YNNKEL (reference sequence). The CDR3 covers 14 residues. Trimming took off 1 base at V and 2 bases at J, with 6 bases between the two ends. Written as DNA, the CDR3 is TGTGCCAGCAGCCAAGTCGAGACCTACAATGAGCAGTTCTTC. Its protein is CASSQVETYNEQFF.

This clonotype has more than one count but fewer than ten. The chain couples TRBV24-1 to TRBJ2-2; unclear D gene. Germline-derived CDR1 and CDR2 are KGHDR and SFDVKD. Trimming removed 7 bases at V and 5 bases at J, with 10 bases between. The CDR3 consists of 13 residues. CDR3 sequence reads: CATRPPGTGELFF. The CDR3 region has the DNA TGTGCCACCAGACCTCCTGGGACCGGGGAGCTGTTTTTT.

The chain employs TRBV29-1 and TRBJ2-1; 9 bases align to TRBD2. The length of the CDR3 is 20 residues. J was trimmed by 2 bases and V by 0 bases; bases with no gene match: 17. Germline V gene data show CDR1 as SQVTM and CDR2 as ANQGSEA. DNA of the CDR3: TGCAGCGTTGAAGATAGAGTGGCGGGGGGGCGCTTTCCCACCTACAATGAGCAGTTCTTC. Its translation: CSVEDRVAGGRFPTYNEQFF.

The rearrangement uses TRBV29-1 and TRBJ2-3; no definite D call. There are 14 residues in the CDR3. CDR1 SQVTM and CDR2 ANQGSEA come from the germline V gene. The V and J ends lost 1 base and 1 base respectively, with 9 bases between them. CDR3 in DNA: TGCAGCGTTGAAGCCCTAGACCGCACAGATACGCAGTATTTT. This codes for CSVEALDRTDTQYF.

This clonotype was counted a few times. The chain combines TRBV7-6 with TRBJ1-6; D ambiguous. The CDR3 has 15 residues. Germline-derived CDR1 and CDR2 are SGHVS and FNYEAQ. Trimming cost V 4 bases and J 10 bases, with 17 bases left between them. CDR3 in DNA: TGTGCCAGCAGCTCTGACTTGGATCCTATATCACCCCTCCACTTT. Translated, it gives CASSSDLDPISPLHF.

DNA of the CDR3: TGTGCCAGCAGTTTCTCCAGGGTCCGCGAGCAGTACTTC. This codes for CASSFSRVREQYF. The gene calls are TRBV27 and TRBJ2-7, with D possibly being TRBD1 (5 bases). The length of the CDR3 is 13 residues. Trimming took off 3 bases at V and 6 bases at J, with 12 bases between the two ends. The germline CDR1 and CDR2 sequences are MNHEY and SMNVEV (reference sequence).

This clonotype was observed a handful of times. This rearrangement joins TRBV20-1 to TRBJ2-1, with D tentatively TRBD2 (6 bases). Per the germline V gene, CDR1 is DFQATT and CDR2 is SNEGSKA (reference sequence). Trimming stripped 3 bases from V and 3 bases from J, with 12 bases between. The CDR3 spans 14 residues. In DNA, the CDR3 is TGCAGTGCTAGGGCGGGACCAGACTACAATGAGCAGTTCTTC. Its protein product is CSARAGPDYNEQFF.